Listed below are T cell receptor beta chains from one sample, sequenced in a study of control samples from healthy donors and cancer patients. TCRdb's copy holds only in-frame clones and misses some; the assay was immunoSEQ multiplex PCR. Of fewer than 200,000 clones in the sample, about 94% are singletons; the top ten hold around 15%. The source material was PBMCs. The receptor source for this set is a man aged 55 to 69 with colorectal cancer. The CDR3 runs from the conserved cysteine through the conserved F or W. The D gene is left open where the match is weak. Only some rows state a clone size, as once, few, many or a class for expanded clones.

abundance | j_gene | d_gene | v_gene | CDR3nt | CDR3aa
- | TRBJ2-1 | TRBD2 | TRBV7-6 | TGTGCCAGCAGCTTAGCGGGCGGGGGGGCCCATAATGAGCAGTTCTTC | CASSLAGGGAHNEQFF
- | TRBJ1-3 | - | TRBV10-3 | TGTGCCATCAGTGAGTACGACGGAAACACCATATATTTT | CAISEYDGNTIYF
- | TRBJ2-7 | - | TRBV27 | TGTGCCAGCAGTTTATCGCCGGGAGCCTACGAGCAGTACTTC | CASSLSPGAYEQYF
- | TRBJ2-2 | - | TRBV6-5 | TGTGCCAGCAGCAAACTAGGGACAAACACCGGGGAGCTGTTTTTT | CASSKLGTNTGELFF
- | TRBJ2-7 | TRBD1 | TRBV12-3/TRBV12-4 | TGTGCCAGCAGCGACAGGGTCCACGAGCAGTACTTC | CASSDRVHEQYF
- | TRBJ2-7 | TRBD1 | TRBV5-5 | TGTGCCAGCAGCCTCGGGACAGGGACTATCGAGCAGTACTTC | CASSLGTGTIEQYF
- | TRBJ2-5 | TRBD1 | TRBV7-9 | TGTGCCAGCAGCTTAACCGGGACAGGGGAGTACTTC | CASSLTGTGEYF
- | TRBJ2-3 | - | TRBV5-1 | TGCGCCAGCAGCTCCCGGGACCTCTCTACCAGGGATACGCAGTATTTT | CASSSRDLSTRDTQYF
- | TRBJ1-1 | - | TRBV7-2 | TGTGCCAGCATCCTTCTAGCCCGCCGGGGCACTGAAGCTTTCTTT | CASILLARRGTEAFF
once | TRBJ2-6 | TRBD1 | TRBV6-6 | TGTGCCAGCAGACCGGGACAGGGGGCCAACGTCCTGACTTTC | CASRPGQGANVLTF
once | TRBJ1-5 | - | TRBV27 | TGTGCCAGCAGTTCTCTAACAGGGACGGGCAATCAGCCCCAGCATTTT | CASSSLTGTGNQPQHF
- | TRBJ2-5 | - | TRBV5-1 | TGCGCCAGCAGCTTGGCCAGGGCAGGGGAAGAGACCCAGTACTTC | CASSLARAGEETQYF
- | TRBJ1-1 | - | TRBV4-1 | TGCGCCAGCAGCCGTCCGGGAGAAAATGAAGCTTTCTTT | CASSRPGENEAFF
- | TRBJ1-2 | - | TRBV5-1 | TGCGCCAGCAGCCCGGACTCCTATGGCTACACCTTC | CASSPDSYGYTF
few | TRBJ2-2 | - | TRBV11-2 | TGTGCCAGCAGCCGAGACACCGGGGAGCTGTTTTTT | CASSRDTGELFF
once | TRBJ1-2 | - | TRBV11-3 | TGTGCCAGCGGGCCACAGGGAAGTAGTGGCTACACCTTC | CASGPQGSSGYTF
- | TRBJ1-1 | - | TRBV30 | TGTGCCTGGAGTGGGTACACTGAAGCTTTCTTT | CAWSGYTEAFF
- | TRBJ2-1 | TRBD2 | TRBV5-1 | TGCGCCAGCAGCTGGACTAGCGGGAGTTTCGATGAGCAGTTCTTC | CASSWTSGSFDEQFF
- | TRBJ2-3 | TRBD1 | TRBV7-9 | TGTGCCAGCAGCTTATACACAGGGGGAGATACGCAGTATTTT | CASSLYTGGDTQYF
- | TRBJ1-2 | - | TRBV7-8 | TGTGCCAGCAGCTTAGTAACAGGGACTGGGTATGGCTACACCTTC | CASSLVTGTGYGYTF
- | TRBJ2-7 | TRBD1 | TRBV9 | TGTGCCAGCAGCGGACAGGGACCCTACTACGAGCAGTACTTC | CASSGQGPYYEQYF
once | TRBJ2-3 | TRBD2 | TRBV2 | TGTGCCAGCTCGAGACTAGCGAGCACAGATACGCAGTATTTT | CASSRLASTDTQYF
- | TRBJ1-5 | - | TRBV24-1 | TGTGCCACCAGTTCCAGGGGCACCAATCAGCCCCAGCATTTT | CATSSRGTNQPQHF
- | TRBJ2-3 | - | TRBV25-1 | TGTGCCAGCAGTGAATATGGGGATCCGACCGGGGCAGATACGCAGTATTTT | CASSEYGDPTGADTQYF
- | TRBJ2-7 | TRBD2 | TRBV6-1 | TGTGCCAGCAGTGAAGCGGAGCGGGGGTCCTCCTACGAGCAGTACTTC | CASSEAERGSSYEQYF
- | TRBJ1-1 | - | TRBV3-1/TRBV3-2 | TGTGCCAGCAGCCAAGATGCGGGGAACACTGAAGCTTTCTTT | CASSQDAGNTEAFF
- | TRBJ2-7 | - | TRBV2 | TGTGCCAGCAGTGAGTTGGGGTCGGTGGGGAACGAGCAGTACTTC | CASSELGSVGNEQYF
- | TRBJ2-3 | TRBD2 | TRBV5-1 | TGCGCCAGCAGCTTGGTGGCGGGGGGGTCCACAGATACGCAGTATTTT | CASSLVAGGSTDTQYF
- | TRBJ2-3 | - | TRBV7-9 | TGTGCCAGCAGCTGGGGGCGGACAGATACGCAGTATTTT | CASSWGRTDTQYF
- | TRBJ2-7 | - | TRBV4-1 | TGCGCCAGCAGCCAACAGGAGAGCTCCTACGAGCAGTACTTC | CASSQQESSYEQYF
- | TRBJ1-1 | - | TRBV30 | TGTGCCTGGAGTGTAGGGAACACTGAAGCTTTCTTT | CAWSVGNTEAFF
- | TRBJ2-1 | TRBD2 | TRBV5-6 | TGTGCCAGCAGCTTGCGCGGGGGGGCAAATGAGCAGTTCTTC | CASSLRGGANEQFF
once | TRBJ2-7 | - | TRBV7-2 | TGTGCCAGCAGCTTAGGGGAACAGGCCTACGAGCAGTACTTC | CASSLGEQAYEQYF
- | TRBJ2-1 | - | TRBV4-3 | TGCGCCAGCAGCCAAGGAATTACGCGGGGGCACAATGAGCAGTTCTTC | CASSQGITRGHNEQFF
- | TRBJ1-6 | - | TRBV3-1/TRBV3-2 | TGTGCCAGCAGTCCCTACGGGGGGCTGAATTCACCCCTCCACTTT | CASSPYGGLNSPLHF
- | TRBJ1-2 | - | TRBV27 | TGTGCCAGCAGGCTGGACGGGGTCTTCTATGGCTACACCTTC | CASRLDGVFYGYTF
- | TRBJ2-1 | - | TRBV29-1 | TGCAGCGTGGAGAGCTCCTACAATGAGCAGTTCTTC | CSVESSYNEQFF
- | TRBJ2-7 | - | TRBV7-2 | TGTGCCAGCAGCTCCCGGGGCCATAGCTCCTACGAGCAGTACTTC | CASSSRGHSSYEQYF
- | TRBJ2-6 | - | TRBV7-9 | TGTGCCAGCAGCCTTCGCTCTGGGGCCAACGTCCTGACTTTC | CASSLRSGANVLTF